The subject of this entry is one TCR beta chain. This CDR3 contains 15 residues. Germline CDR1 KGHSH, CDR2 LQKENI. Between the trimmed V and J ends, which lost 5 bases and 5 bases, there was a span of 15 bases. The data were produced by immunoSEQ multiplex PCR, yet TCRdb's version contains in-frame clones alone and is incomplete. The sample lists some 50,000 clones, roughly 70% occurring once. This record belongs to a study of blood T cell repertoires in COVID-19. This sequence originates from a woman in her 70s with acute or convalescent COVID-19. The chain employs TRBV18 and TRBJ2-2; no clear D. Sequenced sample: peripheral blood. For the CDR3, the DNA is TGTGCCAGCTCAGTTACCGGGTCCACTACCGGGGAGCTGTTTTTT. This translates into CASSVTGSTTGELFF.